These 23 T cell receptor beta chains were all obtained from the same sample, sequenced in a study of cytomegalovirus exposure and HLA in healthy donors. A multiplex PCR was run with 60 Vbeta primers and 13 Jbeta primers. Assay used: immunoSEQ multiplex PCR; TCRdb lists only in-frame clones, some missing. In the table there are about 160,000 clones, approximately 70% of which are singletons. Sequencing was carried out using PBMCs. The source of these receptors is a man aged 35 to 55 in good health and CMV-seropositive.

This clone was counted once. Other DNA sequences within the sample encode an identical CDR3. This sequence joins TRBV13 and TRBJ2-3; perhaps TRBD2 as D (6 bases). V was shortened by 1 base and J by 1 base, with 12 bases between the two germline ends. The V gene's germline CDR1 is PRHDT and CDR2 FYEKMQ (reference sequence). This CDR3 has 16 residues. The CDR3 is CASSLAGDPRTDTQYF. The CDR3 DNA reads as TGTGCCAGCAGCTTAGCGGGGGACCCTCGCACAGATACGCAGTATTTT.

This chain links TRBV4-1 with TRBJ2-3, with 8 bases that match TRBD2. Germline CDR1 reads MGHRA; CDR2 reads YSYEKL. The trim removed 1 base at V and 5 bases at J, leaving 5 bases unmatched. The CDR3 extends over 15 amino acids. Written as DNA, the CDR3 is TGCGCCAGCAGCCAAGGGAGCGGGGGCGGAGATACGCAGTATTTT. Its translation is CASSQGSGGGDTQYF.

The gene calls are TRBV7-9 and TRBJ2-7; 12 positions agree with TRBD1. Germline-derived CDR1 and CDR2 are SEHNR and FQNEAQ (reference sequence). J lost 2 bases, V lost 4 bases, and 3 bases had no gene match. This CDR3 spans 15 amino acids. CDR3 in DNA: TGTGCCAGCAGCTCCGGGACAGGGGGCCCCTACGAGCAGTACTTC. Its protein is CASSSGTGGPYEQYF.

This clone has only a few counts. The chain joins TRBV25-1 to TRBJ2-7; D is perhaps TRBD1 (6 bases). Deletions cut 7 bases from V and 3 bases from J, with 22 bases between. From germline, CDR1 is MGHDK and CDR2 SYGVNS. There are 16 residues in the CDR3. CDR3 in DNA: TGTGCCAGCATACCGACCTCTCGTAAAGGGGGCTACGAGCAGTACTTC. The encoded protein is CASIPTSRKGGYEQYF.

The CDR3 protein is CASSLAGQVYEQYF. As DNA, the CDR3 is TGTGCCAGCAGCTTAGCTGGACAGGTCTACGAGCAGTACTTC. J is TRBJ2-7 and V is TRBV7-2, with 7 nucleotides matching TRBD1. The CDR3 has 14 residues. Per germline, CDR1 SGHTA and CDR2 FQGNSA. V gave up 0 bases and J gave up 3 bases; unmatched junction bases: 2.

This clone was counted only a few times. The chain recombines TRBV6-5 with TRBJ2-7, with D tentatively TRBD2 (6 bases). The CDR3 has 16 amino acids. Germline values: CDR1 MNHEY, CDR2 SVGAGI. V lost 4 bases to trimming and J lost 2 bases, with 18 bases between them. CDR3 region: CASSSARRETAYEQYF. The DNA of the CDR3 is TGTGCCAGCAGTTCCGCACGACGGGAGACAGCCTACGAGCAGTACTTC.

The V call is TRBV7-2, the J call TRBJ1-1, with TRBD1 identical over 11 bases. The CDR3 sequence is 15 residues long. Germline trimming cut 1 base from V and 5 bases from J; bases unmatched to any gene: 3. Germline lookup yields CDR1 SGHTA and CDR2 FQGNSA. Written as DNA, the CDR3 is TGTGCCAGCAGCTTAGTTGGGACAGGGGGGACTGAAGCTTTCTTT. Amino acids: CASSLVGTGGTEAFF.

This rearrangement joins TRBV7-2 to TRBJ1-1; 8 nucleotides match TRBD1. J lost 4 bases, V lost 5 bases, and 9 bases had no gene match. The length of the CDR3 is 15 residues. Germline-derived CDR1 and CDR2 are SGHTA and FQGNSA. DNA of the CDR3: TGTGCCAGCAGCAAGGACAGGGTGGTCGCCACTGAAGCTTTCTTT. Protein: CASSKDRVVATEAFF.

This chain joins TRBV5-6 and TRBJ2-5, with a weak D call TRBD1 (6 bases). The CDR3 is 14 amino acids. The V and J ends lost 2 bases and 3 bases respectively, with 11 bases between them. Germline loops: CDR1 SGHDT, CDR2 YYEEEE. Here the CDR3 reads CASSFGTLKETQYF. The CDR3 DNA reads TGTGCCAGCAGCTTCGGGACACTTAAAGAGACCCAGTACTTC.

This chain uses TRBV27 with TRBJ2-3, with D possibly TRBD1 on 5 matching bases. Trimming took 5 bases from V and 1 from J, leaving 13 bases between them. The CDR3 has 15 amino acids. CDR1 MNHEY and CDR2 SMNVEV come from the germline V gene (reference sequence). The CDR3 coding sequence is TGTGCCAGCAGTCCCCAGGTACAGGGCACAGATACGCAGTATTTT. It translates to CASSPQVQGTDTQYF.

In DNA, the CDR3 is TGCAGCGGATGGACAGGGAAGCTGTTTTTT. It codes for CSGWTGKLFF. The genes are TRBV29-1 and TRBJ1-4; the match to TRBD1 covers 8 bases. This CDR3 has 10 residues. Germline CDR1 is SQVTM and CDR2 is ANQGSEA. Trimming took 7 bases from V and 14 from J; bases not matched to a gene: 6.

This chain joins TRBV11-3 and TRBJ2-3; a weak D match, TRBD2 (6 bases). The CDR3 is 13 amino acids. Looked up from germline, CDR1 is SGHNT and CDR2 is YENEEA. Trimming stripped 4 bases from V and 9 bases from J, with 14 bases between. This CDR3 reads CASSSRVEGTQYF. The CDR3 DNA is TGTGCCAGCAGCTCCCGAGTGGAGGGCACGCAGTATTTT.

CDR3 residues: CASSSLGTGLSYEQYF. The CDR3 nucleotides are TGTGCCAGCAGTTCCCTCGGGACAGGTCTCTCCTACGAGCAGTACTTC. The chain is built from TRBV6-5 and TRBJ2-7, with TRBD1 identical over 8 bases. This CDR3 comprises 16 residues. J lost 0 bases, V lost 4 bases, and 8 bases had no gene match. CDR1 is MNHEY and CDR2 is SVGAGI in the germline V gene.

The V and J genes are TRBV7-6 and TRBJ1-5; D not certain. This CDR3 contains 17 residues. The germline V gene has CDR1 SGHVS and CDR2 FNYEAQ. The V end lost 1 base, the J end lost 6 bases, and 19 bases lay between the germline ends. As DNA, the CDR3 is TGTGCCAGCAGCTTAGAGGCGGGATCCCTAGCGGGTCAGCCCCAGCATTTT. Translated: CASSLEAGSLAGQPQHF.

This clone was recorded a few times. The chain employs TRBV7-9 and TRBJ1-5, with no clear D. V shed 4 bases and J shed 2 bases, with 12 bases lying between them. Per the germline V gene, CDR1 is SEHNR and CDR2 is FQNEAQ (reference sequence). The CDR3 is 15 amino acids. The CDR3 sequence: CASSSGGPGNQPQHF. The CDR3, as DNA: TGTGCCAGCAGCTCTGGAGGGCCGGGCAATCAGCCCCAGCATTTT.

The V gene is TRBV19, the J gene TRBJ2-2; D is perhaps TRBD1 (5 bases). In germline, CDR1 is LNHDA, CDR2 SQIVND (reference sequence). The CDR3 loop spans 15 amino acids. V was pared by 3 bases and J by 0 bases, with 8 bases between. This CDR3 is CASSMGQANTGELFF. The CDR3 DNA reads TGTGCCAGTAGTATGGGGCAGGCGAACACCGGGGAGCTGTTTTTT.

This clone has just a few counts. The V and J genes are TRBV19 and TRBJ1-6, with TRBD1 identical over 7 bases. Germline values: CDR1 LNHDA, CDR2 SQIVND (reference sequence). V was clipped by 3 bases and J by 9 bases; unmatched bases: 8. The CDR3 sequence is 15 residues long. This CDR3 reads CASSMGDSLGSPLHF. CDR3 bases: TGTGCCAGTAGTATGGGGGACAGCTTGGGTTCACCCCTCCACTTT.

The V and J genes are TRBV5-8 and TRBJ1-6; 8 bases line up with TRBD1. Germline V lookup: CDR1 SGHTS, CDR2 YDEGEE. J lost 2 bases, V lost 2 bases, and 6 bases had no gene match. This CDR3 region has 17 residues. As DNA, the CDR3 is TGTGCCAGCAGCTTCCGGACAGGGAAGACCTATAATTCACCCCTCCACTTT. Translation gives CASSFRTGKTYNSPLHF.

V gene TRBV5-4 combines with J gene TRBJ2-5; 8 bases map to TRBD2. CDR1 SGHNT and CDR2 YYREEE come from the germline V gene (reference sequence). The CDR3 consists of 15 residues. Trimming cost V 2 bases and J 0 bases; bases outside gene matches: 3. CDR3 bases: TGTGCCAGCAGCTTCGTAGCGGGGAACCAAGAGACCCAGTACTTC. Residues: CASSFVAGNQETQYF.

The rearrangement uses TRBV21-1 and TRBJ2-1; the D call in the table, TRBD1, was not verified against the DNA. TRBV21-1 is designated a pseudogene. The CDR3 contains 15 residues. The CDR3 here is CASSKPGGKYNEQFF. The CDR3 nucleotides read TGTGCCAGCAGCAAGCCAGGGGGCAAGTACAATGAGCAGTTCTTC.

The genes are TRBV5-1 and TRBJ1-5, with D perhaps TRBD1 (6 bases). Germline CDR1 is SGHRS and CDR2 is YFSETQ. Trimming removed 4 bases at V and 7 bases at J, with 15 bases between. The length of the CDR3 is 14 residues. CDR3 region: CASSPEGGYQPQHF. The CDR3 DNA is TGCGCCAGCAGCCCGGAGGGGGGGTACCAGCCCCAGCATTTT.

The chain uses TRBV19 and TRBJ1-2, with 9 bases that match TRBD1. Germline trimming cut 3 bases from V and 4 bases from J; bases unmatched to any gene: 9. The CDR3 length is 16 residues. Germline CDR1 and CDR2: LNHDA and SQIVND (reference sequence). In DNA form, the CDR3 reads TGTGCCAGTAGTATTGGAACCCGGGACAGGGTCTATGGCTACACCTTC. Translated, it gives CASSIGTRDRVYGYTF.

This chain joins TRBV7-2 and TRBJ2-5; D is unclear. The CDR3 is 14 amino acids. The V gene lost 3 bases and the J gene lost 2 bases, with 10 bases spanning the gap. Germline V gene lookup returns CDR1 SGHTA and CDR2 FQGNSA. In nucleotides, the CDR3 is TGTGCCAGCAGCTTTCAGGCAGTTCAAGAGACCCAGTACTTC. This sequence encodes CASSFQAVQETQYF.